This T cell receptor (beta chain) is drawn from a study of blood T cell repertoires in COVID-19. The overall study: The study drew acute and convalescent COVID-19 samples from the United States, Italy and Spain. Sample material is recorded as cDNA or gDNA derived from T cells, B-cell-depleted T cells, or PBMCs.

Assay: immunoSEQ multiplex PCR; the TCRdb copy retains only in-frame clones and omits some. The sample holds some 330,000 clones, around 86% seen once. Deletions cut 5 bases from V and 7 bases from J, with 9 bases between. The CDR3 spans 12 residues. From germline, CDR1 is MDHEN and CDR2 SYDVKM. The V gene is TRBV28, the J gene TRBJ1-5; no clear D gene. This TCR came from a man aged 25-45 years who had recovered from COVID-19. Sequencing was performed on PBMCs or T cells enriched from blood (not recorded which). The CDR3 DNA reads TGTGCCAGCAGTACCTCAGGACAGCCCCAGCATTTT. Its protein product is CASSTSGQPQHF.